This TCR beta chain is from a study of shared clonotypes between healthy human individuals. Study-wide context: Used for every donor were three CD4 naive, three CD4 memory, two CD8 naive and one CD8 memory plate.

Germline V gene sequence: CDR1 GTSNPN, CDR2 SVGIG (reference sequence). CDR3 size: 15 residues. This clone has a single count. Its antigen is as yet unknown. Only in-frame clones appear in the TCRdb table, and some are missing; sequencing was by immunoSEQ multiplex PCR. The sample records 950,000 to 1,100,000 clones, about 75% being singletons. Overall study results and limits: For sorted subsets, rarefaction showed incomplete sequencing despite large depth. Across a few donors, naive CD4 shared roughly 5.2%, naive CD8 under 4%, memory CD4 roughly 2.4%, memory CD8 0.4% to 0.5%.

The clonotype originates from a man between 18 and 35 years old in good health. The rearrangement links TRBV30 to TRBJ2-5; 10 nucleotides agree with TRBD1. The J call is doubtful: the DNA matches TRBJ2-7 better. Material for sequencing was memory CD4+ T cells sorted from blood. Noted subset: CD45RA-negative fraction. For the CDR3, the DNA is TGTGCCTGGAGCGAAACGGGACAGGGGTCGTACGAGCAGTACTTC. Translation gives CAWSETGQGSYEQYF.